A selection of T cell receptor beta chains follows, all from one sample in a study of T cell responses to AZD1222 COVID-19 vaccine. Using immunoSEQ multiplex PCR, the repertoire was profiled, and TCRdb retains in-frame clones only, with some absent. The data show 250,000 to 300,000 clones, roughly 93% seen once. Sequenced material: peripheral blood, taken 28 days after the second AZD1222 dose. These TCRs come from an adult who received the AZD1222 COVID-19 vaccine. CDR3s leave out the opening cysteine and the closing phenylalanine or tryptophan.

TRBV10-3 | ATSQVRSGYT
TRBV15 | ATSRAGLSYEQY
TRBV5-5 | ASSLRTGLGGNTIY
TRBV2 | ASSADRGTEAF
TRBV28 | ASRGAGLAGNTGELF
TRBV5-4 | ASSLGGMGFGSPLH
TRBV19 | ASSPIAGGLNEQF
TRBV7-2 | ASSLDPGGRGYT
TRBV2 | ASSEEVAGYNEQF
TRBV3-1/TRBV3-2 | ASSPLGKEGEKLF
TRBV3-1/TRBV3-2 | ASSPTSGAVNEQF
TRBV5-1 | ASSLELAGGPGEQF
TRBV7-8 | ASSSRDRSPTGELF
TRBV3-1/TRBV3-2 | ASSQGDHGELF
TRBV6-5 | ASSYQYQETQY
TRBV15 | ATSITRDNSYEQY
TRBV7-9 | ASSDRGGSYEQY
TRBV6-5 | ASSPLGGARPQH
TRBV9 | ASSPMGGLLNSPLH
TRBV6-5 | ASSTAPHRVHEQY
TRBV2 | ASRSDGAYEQY
TRBV6-5 | ASSYRQGAKNIQY
TRBV5-8 | ASSGAGQPQH
TRBV6-6 | ASSYDRYSGNTIY
TRBV7-9 | ASSLSGQIETQY
TRBV18 | ASSPSANSYEQY
TRBV6-5 | ASSLTGSGGYT
TRBV4-3 | ASSQGQGWGYEQY
TRBV18 | ASSPPGRQITEAF
TRBV18 | ASSLDIQSGGYT
TRBV5-5 | ASSFRVDLGSPQH
TRBV2 | ASSGARGETQY
TRBV6-2/TRBV6-3 | ASSFIDRSSHEQF
TRBV5-4 | ASSGRPGSNEKLF
TRBV19 | ASSITGGLKAF
TRBV27 | ASSHSSGTYHYEQY
TRBV5-6 | ASSPGGGFQETQY
TRBV30 | AWRLTGGSGTQY
TRBV4-3 | ASSPTGKIDSPLH
TRBV5-1 | ASSLSGTAYEQY
TRBV27 | ASSLRQGNTEAF
TRBV7-9 | ASSWRGDPIHGEQF
TRBV3-1/TRBV3-2 | ASSRQGVHEQY
TRBV20-1 | SASGDNEQF
TRBV5-1 | ASSLAGDSSYEQY
TRBV7-2 | ASSLGREYRNEQY
TRBV7-3 | ASSLAAGGGQLNTQY
TRBV10-3 | AISESGNYGYT
TRBV2 | ASRRAGGYNEQF
TRBV19 | ASSARTGGNEKLF
TRBV7-3 | ASSVNSRNEQF
TRBV6-2/TRBV6-3 | ASSYRDSLYEQY
TRBV6-5 | ASTTGLGGTQY
TRBV9 | ASSVAGKETQY
TRBV5-1 | ASSLEGGQTYEQY